The T cell receptor (beta chain) under discussion was sequenced for a study of response to subunit inactivated influenza vaccine listed by TCRdb under 2018. Concerning the study at large: Deep quantitative T cell receptor repertoire profiling was used in the study to track responses to a trivalent subunit inactivated influenza vaccine. Study-wide conclusions, independent of this receptor: The authors proposed that each seasonal influenza vaccination may bring in only a limited number of new T cells.

Spanning cysteine to phenylalanine, the CDR3 consists of 16 amino acids. Just the 48-base CDR3 DNA is kept, in frame starting at base 1. CDR1 and CDR2, per the germline V gene, are MGHDK and SYGVNS. V and J are truncated by 4 bases and 1 base respectively, leaving an intervening sequence of 15 bases. This clonotype was detected only a few times. No antigen is known for it. No base quality information exists; no much larger clone differs at one position. Library creation used RT-PCR. Sequencing used an Illumina HiSeq 2500. TCRdb took the public reads, trimmed them with fastp at Q25, ran MiXCR for clone calling and kept in-frame beta chains. Merged by CDR3 protein, the rows form single entries marked with the most common genes and DNA. This sample holds hundreds of thousands of distinct CDR3 sequences; roughly 25% were observed only once. The ten largest clones take up under 2.5% of the sample.

The clonotype originates from a man in his fifties or sixties who received an inactivated influenza vaccine. Donor details come from another sample of the same person, matched by shared clones. Sequenced material: CD4+ T cells sorted from PBMCs, taken 5 days after vaccination. The rearranged segments are TRBV25-1 and TRBJ2-3; the D gene remains uncertain. The CDR3 is CASSGPAPTGTDTQYF. The bases read TGTGCCAGCAGTGGCCCCGCCCCGACCGGCACAGATACGCAGTATTTT.